This section outlines one T cell receptor (beta chain) sequence together with its context. Original methodology: Amplifying reference gene primers gave estimates of nucleated cell counts. Measured with immunoSEQ multiplex PCR; TCRdb has only the in-frame clones, and not every one. D and trimming were read from the DNA, whereas the V and J calls and clone size are those reported in that table. The sample comprises 130,000 to 150,000 clones, about 80% of which are singletons, and under 10% rests with the top ten. CDR1 is SEHNR, CDR2 FQNEAQ, per germline (reference sequence). The CDR3 loop spans 13 amino acids. Trimming took off 1 base at V and 6 bases at J, with 7 bases between the two ends. This entry is derived from a study of blood T cell repertoires in COVID-19. Study-wide background: From the United States, Italy and Spain came samples of acute and convalescent COVID-19. T cells, B-cell-depleted T cells, or PBMCs provided the cDNA or gDNA that served as material.

This receptor was obtained from a woman of 80 years or more in a cohort sampled during active or convalescent COVID-19. Sequences were obtained from peripheral blood. This rearrangement joins TRBV7-9 to TRBJ1-3; D remains ambiguous. The CDR3 loop is CASSLDQLNTIYF. In nucleotides, the CDR3 is TGTGCCAGCAGCTTAGACCAGTTAAACACCATATATTTT.